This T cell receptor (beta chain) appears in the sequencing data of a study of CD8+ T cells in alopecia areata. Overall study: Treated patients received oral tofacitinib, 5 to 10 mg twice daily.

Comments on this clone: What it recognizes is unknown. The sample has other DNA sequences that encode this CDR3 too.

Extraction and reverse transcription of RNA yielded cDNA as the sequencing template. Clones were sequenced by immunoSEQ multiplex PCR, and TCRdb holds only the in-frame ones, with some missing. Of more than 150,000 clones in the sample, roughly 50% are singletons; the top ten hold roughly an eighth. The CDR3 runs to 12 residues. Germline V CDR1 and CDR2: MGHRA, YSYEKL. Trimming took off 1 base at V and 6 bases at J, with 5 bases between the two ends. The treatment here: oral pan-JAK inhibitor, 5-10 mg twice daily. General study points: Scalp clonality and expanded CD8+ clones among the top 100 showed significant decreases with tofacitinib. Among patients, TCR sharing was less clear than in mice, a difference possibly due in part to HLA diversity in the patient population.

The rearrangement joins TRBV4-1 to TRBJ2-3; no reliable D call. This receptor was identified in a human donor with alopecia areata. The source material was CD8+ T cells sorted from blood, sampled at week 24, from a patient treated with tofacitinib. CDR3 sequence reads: CASSQGADTQYF. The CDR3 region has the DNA TGCGCCAGCAGCCAAGGAGCGGATACGCAGTATTTT.